This TCR beta chain came from a study of blood T cell repertoires in COVID-19. The protocol was immunoSEQ multiplex PCR, while the TCRdb copy is restricted to in-frame clones and leaves out a portion. The sample includes 200,000 to 250,000 clones, about four fifths seen only once; the top ten take roughly 7.6%. V was pared by 4 bases and J by 1 base, with 10 bases between. CDR1 is MDHEN and CDR2 is SYDVKM in the germline V gene. CDR3 length: 14 amino acids. The TCR was taken from a woman aged 45-65 years with active or convalescent COVID-19. The chain is built from TRBV28 and TRBJ1-1; perhaps TRBD1 as D (5 bases). Sequencing was carried out using peripheral blood. DNA of the CDR3: TGTGCCAGCAGTTGGGGCGTGGCGAACACTGAAGCTTTCTTT. As protein: CASSWGVANTEAFF.